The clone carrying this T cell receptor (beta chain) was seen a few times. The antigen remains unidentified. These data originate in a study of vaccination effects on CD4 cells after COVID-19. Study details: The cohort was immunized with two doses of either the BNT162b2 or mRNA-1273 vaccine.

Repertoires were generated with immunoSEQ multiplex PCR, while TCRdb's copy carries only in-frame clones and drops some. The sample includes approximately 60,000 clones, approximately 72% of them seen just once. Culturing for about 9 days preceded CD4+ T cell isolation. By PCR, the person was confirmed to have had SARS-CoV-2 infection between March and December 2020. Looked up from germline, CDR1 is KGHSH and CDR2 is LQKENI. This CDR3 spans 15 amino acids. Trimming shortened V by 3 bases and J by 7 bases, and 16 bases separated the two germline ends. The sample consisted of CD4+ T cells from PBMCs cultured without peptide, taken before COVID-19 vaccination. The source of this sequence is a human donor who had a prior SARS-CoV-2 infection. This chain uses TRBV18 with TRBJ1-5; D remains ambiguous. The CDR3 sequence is CASSPLGEGRQPQHF. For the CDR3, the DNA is TGTGCCAGCTCACCCCTCGGGGAGGGAAGACAGCCCCAGCATTTT.